The 6 T cell receptor beta chains in this list originate from one sample, sequenced in a study of blood T cell repertoires in COVID-19. Profiled with immunoSEQ multiplex PCR; TCRdb holds only in-frame clones, not every one. The sample has around 270,000 clones, about 87% seen once. Specimen: peripheral blood. The receptor source for this set is a woman in her fifties or sixties with acute or convalescent COVID-19.

The chain links TRBV5-1 to TRBJ1-2, with TRBD1 as a possible D gene (5 bases). V lost 5 bases to trimming and J lost 1 base, with 12 bases between them. CDR1 and CDR2 (germline): SGHRS, YFSETQ. CDR3 length equals 14 residues. CDR3 nucleotide sequence: TGCGCCAGCAGTCTACAGGAGTATAACTATGGCTACACCTTC. Its translation: CASSLQEYNYGYTF.

This sequence joins TRBV9 and TRBJ1-1; D perhaps matches TRBD1 (6 bases). V was shortened by 0 bases and J by 8 bases, with 8 bases between the two germline ends. The CDR3 is 12 residues long. Germline V gene lookup returns CDR1 SGDLS and CDR2 YYNGEE. This CDR3 reads CASSVDRGEAFF. DNA of the CDR3: TGTGCCAGCAGCGTAGATAGGGGGGAAGCTTTCTTT.

DNA for the CDR3: TGCGCCAGCAGCTCCACACCCGACAGCATGAACACTGAAGCTTTCTTT. Amino acid sequence: CASSSTPDSMNTEAFF. The chain joins TRBV5-1 to TRBJ1-1, with D perhaps TRBD1 (5 bases). The CDR3 consists of 16 residues. V lost 3 bases, J lost 0 bases, and 15 bases lay in between. The germline CDR1 and CDR2 sequences are SGHRS and YFSETQ.

The chain couples TRBV6-5 to TRBJ1-2; D remains unclear. Looked up from germline, CDR1 is MNHEY and CDR2 is SVGAGI. Between the trimmed V and J ends, which lost 0 bases and 0 bases, there was a span of 11 bases. The CDR3 spans 16 residues. The CDR3, as DNA: TGTGCCAGCAGTTACTCGAGTGCCTTAGCTAACTATGGCTACACCTTC. It is translated as CASSYSSALANYGYTF.

V and J are TRBV28 and TRBJ2-7, with 9 bases fitting TRBD1. The V segment lost 7 bases and the J segment 4 bases; nucleotides outside the gene matches: 14. CDR1 is MDHEN and CDR2 is SYDVKM in the germline V gene. The CDR3 sequence is 16 residues long. The CDR3 DNA follows: TGTGCCAGCAACCCCCAACGACGGGACAGGGCTTACGAGCAGTACTTC. It translates to CASNPQRRDRAYEQYF.

The rearrangement joins TRBV6-2 or TRBV6-3 to TRBJ1-6; D may be TRBD1 (6 bases). The CDR3 runs 15 residues. The V gene lost 2 bases and the J gene lost 10 bases, with 15 bases spanning the gap. Germline V gene lookup returns CDR1 MNHEY and CDR2 SVGEGT. The CDR3 reads CASSYGGAGYSPLHF. CDR3 DNA: TGTGCCAGCAGTTACGGGGGCGCAGGTTACTCACCCCTCCACTTT.